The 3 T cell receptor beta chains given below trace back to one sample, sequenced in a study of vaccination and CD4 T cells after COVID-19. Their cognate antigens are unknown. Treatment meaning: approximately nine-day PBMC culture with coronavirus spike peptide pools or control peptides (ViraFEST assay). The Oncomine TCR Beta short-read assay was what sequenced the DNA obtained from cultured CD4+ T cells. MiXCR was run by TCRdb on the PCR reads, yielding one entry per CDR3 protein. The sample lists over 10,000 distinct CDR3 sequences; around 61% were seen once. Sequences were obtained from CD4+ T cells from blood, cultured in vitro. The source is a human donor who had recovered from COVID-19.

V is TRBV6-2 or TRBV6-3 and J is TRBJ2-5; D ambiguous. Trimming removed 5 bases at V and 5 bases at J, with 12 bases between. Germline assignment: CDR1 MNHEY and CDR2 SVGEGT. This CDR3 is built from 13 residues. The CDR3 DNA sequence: TGTGCCAGCAGTCCCCCTCGTTTGGAGACCCAGTACTTC. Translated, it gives CASSPPRLETQYF.

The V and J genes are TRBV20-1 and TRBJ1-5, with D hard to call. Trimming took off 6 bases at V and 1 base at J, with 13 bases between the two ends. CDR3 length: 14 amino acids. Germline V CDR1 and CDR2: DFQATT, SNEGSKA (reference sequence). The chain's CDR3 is CSAGSSESNQPQHF. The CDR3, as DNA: TGCAGTGCAGGATCATCGGAGAGCAATCAGCCCCAGCATTTT.

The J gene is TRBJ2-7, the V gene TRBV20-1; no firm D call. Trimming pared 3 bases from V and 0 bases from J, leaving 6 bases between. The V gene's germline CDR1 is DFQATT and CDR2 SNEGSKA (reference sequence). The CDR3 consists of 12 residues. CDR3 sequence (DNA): TGCAGTGCTAGTGACGTCTCCTACGAGCAGTACTTC. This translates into CSASDVSYEQYF.